One and the same sample provided the 23 T cell receptor beta chains below, sequenced in a study of T cell responses to AZD1222 COVID-19 vaccine. Assay used: immunoSEQ multiplex PCR; TCRdb lists only in-frame clones, some missing. Among 70,000 to 90,000 clones, 78% were seen once, and the ten largest hold around 21%. This specimen was peripheral blood, taken on day 0 of AZD1222 vaccination. These TCRs come from an adult in good health.

V gene TRBV15 combines with J gene TRBJ2-7; D is unclear. Germline V lookup: CDR1 LNHNV, CDR2 YYDKDF (reference sequence). Trimming stripped 4 bases from V and 3 bases from J, with 16 bases between. This CDR3 comprises 15 residues. The CDR3 protein is CATSKRDSGLYEQYF. The CDR3 nucleotides read TGTGCCACCAGCAAAAGGGATTCCGGGCTCTACGAGCAGTACTTC.

The rearrangement uses TRBV12-3 or TRBV12-4 and TRBJ1-3; TRBD1 is a possible D gene (5 bases). V lost 6 bases and J 7 bases, leaving 13 bases between the germline ends. This CDR3 is 13 amino acids long. The CDR3 bases are TGTGCCAGCAGCCTCGGGGGTCAGAACACCATATATTTT. Its translation: CASSLGGQNTIYF.

This clone turned up a few times. The rearrangement uses TRBV19 and TRBJ2-7, with 14 bases lining up with TRBD2. V was pared by 6 bases and J by 6 bases, with 4 bases of the junction left unmatched. The germline CDR1 and CDR2 sequences are LNHDA and SQIVND (reference sequence). This CDR3 spans 14 amino acids. CDR3 DNA: TGTGCCAGTAGGTCCGGACTAGCGGGAGGCGAGCAGTACTTC. This codes for CASRSGLAGGEQYF. The full variable domain, its missing parts supplied by reference TRBV19 and TRBJ2-7, is DGGITQSPKYLFRKEGQNVTLSCEQNLNHDAMYWYRQDPGQGLRLIYYSQIVNDFQKGDIAEGYSVSREKKESFPLTVTSAQKNPTAFYLCASRSGLAGGEQYFGPGTRLTVT.

The count of this clone is one. The rearrangement uses TRBV10-3 and TRBJ1-4; D might be TRBD1 (5 bases). This CDR3 spans 15 amino acids. Germline V gene data show CDR1 as ENHRY and CDR2 as SYGVKD. V lost 2 bases to trimming and J lost 0 bases, with 7 bases between them. CDR3 sequence reads: CAISEGRATNEKLFF. The CDR3 DNA sequence: TGTGCCATCAGTGAGGGCAGGGCAACTAATGAAAAACTGTTTTTT.

The chain uses TRBV5-1 and TRBJ2-7, with 14 bases aligning to TRBD2. V trimming: 5 bases; J trimming: 5 bases; junction bases outside the gene matches: 9. Germline V gene data show CDR1 as SGHRS and CDR2 as YFSETQ. The CDR3 is made up of 16 amino acids. The CDR3 bases are TGCGCCAGCAGTACCGGGACTAGCGGGAGAACAGACGAGCAGTACTTC. Translating gives CASSTGTSGRTDEQYF.

In DNA form, the CDR3 reads TGCGCCAGCAGCCTAGCGGGACAGGGGGACCAGCCCCAGCATTTT. Translation gives CASSLAGQGDQPQHF. The chain recombines TRBV4-1 with TRBJ1-5; TRBD1 matches at 11 bases. The trim removed 4 bases at V and 7 bases at J, leaving 6 bases unmatched. Germline-derived CDR1 and CDR2 are MGHRA and YSYEKL. The CDR3 runs to 15 residues.

This chain connects TRBV5-5 to TRBJ2-1; no reliable D call. Deletions cut 0 bases from V and 8 bases from J, with 18 bases between. Germline CDR1 and CDR2: SGHKS and YYEKEE (reference sequence). The CDR3 is 16 residues long. The CDR3: CASSLGPGRVGYEQFF. DNA for the CDR3: TGTGCCAGCAGCTTGGGACCGGGTAGGGTGGGGTATGAGCAGTTCTTC.

The chain carries TRBV3-1 (or the pseudogene TRBV3-2) and TRBJ2-3; perhaps TRBD2 as D (5 bases). This CDR3 contains 15 residues. V lost 4 bases and J 1 base, leaving 12 bases between the germline ends. CDR1 and CDR2 (germline): LGHDT, YNNKEL (reference sequence). CDR3 in DNA: TGTGCCAGCAGCCCCATTTACGGGGGCACAGATACGCAGTATTTT. Translated, it gives CASSPIYGGTDTQYF.

The CDR3 DNA sequence: TGTGCCAGCAGTACCAGGGGGCTAGCAGATACGCAGTATTTT. Its translation is CASSTRGLADTQYF. The V call is TRBV27, the J call TRBJ2-3; TRBD1 matches at 8 bases. V was pared by 5 bases and J by 4 bases, with 5 bases of the junction left unmatched. The CDR3 runs to 14 residues. CDR1 and CDR2 from the germline V gene are MNHEY and SMNVEV (reference sequence).

This clone was counted between two and nine times. V is TRBV5-6 and J is TRBJ2-7; possibly TRBD1 for D (5 bases). Per the germline V gene, CDR1 is SGHDT and CDR2 is YYEEEE. The CDR3 totals 13 residues. V was shortened by 1 base and J by 2 bases, with 7 bases between the two germline ends. The CDR3 coding sequence is TGTGCCAGCAGCTTGCCAGGGCCCTACGAGCAGTACTTC. The encoded protein is CASSLPGPYEQYF.

The V and J genes are TRBV19 and TRBJ1-1; 10 bases map to TRBD1. V lost 5 bases and J lost 7; bases outside the gene matches: 10. The germline gives CDR1 LNHDA, CDR2 SQIVND (reference sequence). The CDR3 length is 15 residues. In DNA, the CDR3 is TGTGCCAGTAGTTTCCAAGGGACAGGGGAATTTGAAGCTTTCTTT. Translating it yields CASSFQGTGEFEAFF.

The chain joins TRBV7-9 to TRBJ2-5; D is possibly TRBD1 (5 bases). With 6 bases removed from V and 3 bases from J, the gap between germline ends came to 14 bases. In germline, CDR1 is SEHNR, CDR2 FQNEAQ (reference sequence). This CDR3 is built from 14 residues. The CDR3 is CASRRGGAEETQYF. The CDR3 DNA is TGTGCCAGCAGACGAGGTGGGGCCGAAGAGACCCAGTACTTC.

This chain links TRBV28 with TRBJ1-1; D not certain. Trimming stripped 6 bases from V and 3 bases from J, with 8 bases between. Germline CDR1 is MDHEN and CDR2 is SYDVKM. This CDR3 spans 12 amino acids. The chain's CDR3 is CASRVGYTEAFF. Written as DNA, the CDR3 is TGTGCCAGCAGAGTGGGTTACACTGAAGCTTTCTTT.

The chain is built from TRBV18 and TRBJ1-3, with unresolved D. Trimming stripped 4 bases from V and 3 bases from J, with 13 bases between. Per germline, CDR1 KGHSH and CDR2 LQKENI. This CDR3 is built from 15 residues. CDR3 in amino acids: CASSRTGSRGNTIYF. In nucleotides, the CDR3 is TGTGCCAGCTCACGTACGGGGAGCCGTGGAAACACCATATATTTT.

The chain has TRBV5-1 and TRBJ2-5; D call uncertain. The CDR3 contains 13 residues. Trimming cost V 2 bases and J 5 bases, with 10 bases left between them. The germline V gene encodes CDR1 SGHRS and CDR2 YFSETQ. CDR3 coding DNA: TGCGCCAGCAGCTTACGACTTAGGGAGACCCAGTACTTC. It is translated as CASSLRLRETQYF.

The chain joins TRBV28 to TRBJ1-6; 7 nucleotides agree with TRBD1. This CDR3 has 22 residues. CDR1 and CDR2 (germline): MDHEN, SYDVKM. The V and J ends lost 4 bases and 8 bases, in that order; junction bases with no gene match: 29. The CDR3 here is CASSSLTPRTGWSDIVDSPLHF. For the CDR3, the DNA is TGTGCCAGCAGTTCCCTCACCCCCCGGACAGGATGGTCCGATATAGTAGATTCACCCCTCCACTTT.

In DNA, the CDR3 is TGTGCCATCAGTGAAGGGGGGACAGGGGGCTATCAGCCCCAGCATTTT. The encoded protein is CAISEGGTGGYQPQHF. The V gene is TRBV10-3, the J gene TRBJ1-5; 12 nucleotides line up with TRBD1. The ends lost 3 bases at V and 5 bases at J; junction bases unmatched: 5. Per the germline V gene, CDR1 is ENHRY and CDR2 is SYGVKD. The CDR3 has 16 residues.

This clone was seen more than once but under ten times. This chain uses TRBV7-2 with TRBJ1-5, with a possible D match to TRBD1 (6 bases). V gave up 6 bases and J gave up 7 bases, with 19 bases separating them. The CDR3 totals 15 residues. Germline-derived CDR1 and CDR2 are SGHTA and FQGNSA. The CDR3 bases are TGTGCCAGCAGTGGCCGGGACATTCGCTGGCAGCCCCAGCATTTT. It encodes CASSGRDIRWQPQHF.

The J gene is TRBJ1-2, the V gene TRBV6-5, with TRBD1 matching 9 bases. The V gene's germline CDR1 is MNHEY and CDR2 SVGAGI. The CDR3 loop spans 14 amino acids. The ends lost 6 bases at V and 8 bases at J; junction bases unmatched: 10. CDR3 sequence (DNA): TGTGCCAGCAGGATAACAGGGGGCGCGAGGGGCTACACCTTC. It encodes CASRITGGARGYTF.

This sequence joins TRBV7-2 and TRBJ2-3, with D perhaps being TRBD1 or TRBD2 (5 bases each). The CDR3 spans 18 residues. Between the trimmed V and J ends, which lost 1 base and 4 bases, there was a span of 21 bases. Germline V lookup: CDR1 SGHTA, CDR2 FQGNSA. The CDR3 region is CASSLESSSGTLADTQYF. CDR3 in DNA: TGTGCCAGCAGCTTAGAGTCGTCTTCCGGGACCCTCGCAGATACGCAGTATTTT. The entire variable domain, with the rest obtained from reference TRBV7-2 and TRBJ2-3, is as follows: GAGVSQSPSNKVTEKGKDVELRCDPISGHTALYWYRQSLGQGLEFLIYFQGNSAPDKSGLPSDRFSAERTGGSVSTLTIQRTQQEDSAVYLCASSLESSSGTLADTQYFGPGTRLTVL.

V and J are TRBV6-5 and TRBJ1-4; D remains unclear. This CDR3 region has 14 residues. Trimming removed 6 bases from V and 8 bases from J, with 16 bases in between. Germline loops: CDR1 MNHEY, CDR2 SVGAGI. CDR3 nucleotide sequence: TGTGCCAGCAGGAAGGGCCAGGCGGGAGAAAAACTGTTTTTT. The encoded protein is CASRKGQAGEKLFF.

The rearrangement uses TRBV28 and TRBJ1-1; D is unresolved. Per germline, CDR1 MDHEN and CDR2 SYDVKM. Trimming pared 3 bases from V and 0 bases from J, leaving 5 bases between. This CDR3 is built from 13 residues. CDR3 region: CASSFGMNTEAFF. CDR3 coding DNA: TGTGCCAGCAGTTTTGGGATGAACACTGAAGCTTTCTTT.

The chain has TRBV18 and TRBJ2-5; 10 nucleotides align to TRBD1. CDR3 length: 15 amino acids. Trimming took 3 bases from V and 2 from J; bases not matched to a gene: 3. Germline V CDR1 and CDR2: KGHSH, LQKENI. The CDR3 reads CASSPWDRGQETQYF. The CDR3 DNA sequence: TGTGCCAGCTCACCCTGGGACAGGGGACAAGAGACCCAGTACTTC.